This passage covers 21 T cell receptor beta chains from one sample sequenced in a study of cytomegalovirus exposure and HLA in healthy donors. PCR amplification relied on 60 Vbeta primers (plus 13 Jbeta primers). Repertoires were generated with immunoSEQ multiplex PCR, while TCRdb's copy carries only in-frame clones and drops some. The sample records about 100,000 clones, roughly 84% being singletons. The sequenced sample was PBMCs. The receptor set was obtained from a woman between 18 and 29 years old in good health and CMV-seronegative.

The gene calls are TRBV6-5 and TRBJ2-1; a possible D gene is TRBD1 (5 bases). Between the trimmed V and J ends, which lost 6 bases and 4 bases, there was a span of 13 bases. The CDR3 totals 14 residues. Germline V gene data show CDR1 as MNHEY and CDR2 as SVGAGI. In DNA, the CDR3 is TGTGCCAGCAGCCCCTCCCGACAGTACAATGAGCAGTTCTTC. Translating gives CASSPSRQYNEQFF.

The V gene is TRBV18, the J gene TRBJ2-1, with 11 bases matching TRBD2. The CDR3 length is 16 residues. The V gene's germline CDR1 is KGHSH and CDR2 LQKENI. The J segment lost 4 bases and the V segment lost 0 bases, leaving 2 bases of the junction unmatched. CDR3 in DNA: TGTGCCAGCTCACCACCTAGCGGGAGGGCATACAATGAGCAGTTCTTC. Amino acid sequence: CASSPPSGRAYNEQFF.

The chain has TRBV11-2 and TRBJ1-1, with D possibly being TRBD1 (5 bases). Per the germline V gene, CDR1 is SGHAT and CDR2 is FQNNGV. V lost 3 bases to trimming and J lost 0 bases, with 17 bases between them. This CDR3 has 17 amino acids. CDR3 sequence reads: CASSFGGIRPMNTEAFF. The CDR3 nucleotides are TGTGCCAGCAGCTTCGGGGGAATCAGGCCTATGAACACTGAAGCTTTCTTT.

V and J are TRBV5-8 and TRBJ1-2, with a tentative D call TRBD1 (5 bases). Germline loops: CDR1 SGHTS, CDR2 YDEGEE. This CDR3 has 15 amino acids. V lost 2 bases and J 4 bases, leaving 15 bases between the germline ends. The CDR3 spells CASSLRGDLSYGYTF. The CDR3 nucleotides read TGTGCCAGCAGCTTACGCGGGGACCTATCCTATGGCTACACCTTC. Full variable domain (rest looked up from reference TRBV5-8 and TRBJ1-2): EAGVTQSPTHLIKTRGQQATLRCSPISGHTSVYWYQQALGLGLQFLLWYDEGEERNRGNFPPRFSGRQFPNYSSELNVNALELEDSALYLCASSLRGDLSYGYTFGSGTRLTVV.

The chain couples TRBV27 to TRBJ1-5; D is possibly TRBD1 (6 bases). The CDR3 has 16 residues. V lost 4 bases and J lost 0, with 13 bases in between. The germline V gene encodes CDR1 MNHEY and CDR2 SMNVEV (reference sequence). The CDR3 region is CASSSRTAGSNQPQHF. The CDR3 bases are TGTGCCAGCAGTTCCCGGACAGCCGGTAGCAATCAGCCCCAGCATTTT.

The rearrangement joins TRBV28 to TRBJ1-4, with 10 bases that match TRBD1. In germline, CDR1 is MDHEN, CDR2 SYDVKM. Trimming removed 6 bases from V and 3 bases from J; junction bases left unmatched: 7. The CDR3 extends over 16 amino acids. CDR3 residues: CASRRDRGRANEKLFF. The DNA for the CDR3 is TGTGCCAGCAGACGGGACAGGGGTAGGGCTAATGAAAAACTGTTTTTT.

CDR3 nucleotide sequence: TGTGCCAGCAGCGGCAGGGCCAGTAACTACGAGCAGTACTTC. It is translated as CASSGRASNYEQYF. The chain carries TRBV11-2 and TRBJ2-7; tentatively, D is TRBD1 (5 bases). The V end was cut by 5 bases, the J end by 3 bases, with 14 bases between. This CDR3 region has 14 residues. CDR1 is SGHAT, CDR2 FQNNGV, per germline.

The V gene is TRBV4-1, the J gene TRBJ1-2; a possible D gene is TRBD1 (5 bases). The CDR3 length is 13 residues. The germline gives CDR1 MGHRA, CDR2 YSYEKL. V lost 8 bases to trimming and J lost 7 bases, with 17 bases between them. The CDR3 protein is CASSRRGSGGYTF. The CDR3 coding sequence is TGCGCCAGCTCCCGACGGGGGAGCGGTGGCTACACCTTC.

V is TRBV30 and J is TRBJ2-5; 9 nucleotides agree with TRBD2. The closer fit of TRBJ2-7 to the DNA end suggests the J call may be wrong. The germline V gene encodes CDR1 GTSNPN and CDR2 SVGIG (reference sequence). The CDR3 length is 13 residues. Here the CDR3 DNA reads TGTGCCGGCAGTGGCGGGAGGGCCAACGAGCAGTACTTC. Its protein product is CAGSGGRANEQYF.

This clone appeared a single time. The chain employs TRBV28 and TRBJ2-2, with TRBD1 matching 8 bases. The J segment lost 0 bases and the V segment lost 3 bases, leaving 6 bases of the junction unmatched. This CDR3 spans 17 amino acids. Germline CDR1 and CDR2: MDHEN and SYDVKM. CDR3 in DNA: TGTGCCAGCAGTTTGGGGAGACAGGGGACGAACACCGGGGAGCTGTTTTTT. It translates to CASSLGRQGTNTGELFF.

The J gene is TRBJ2-7, the V gene TRBV18, with TRBD2 matching over 9 bases. The CDR3 loop spans 15 amino acids. CDR1 KGHSH and CDR2 LQKENI come from the germline V gene. J gave up 1 base and V 5 bases, and 6 bases lay outside the gene matches. The CDR3 DNA sequence: TGTGCCAGCTCATTGCTAGCGGGGAAATCCTACGAGCAGTACTTC. The encoded protein is CASSLLAGKSYEQYF.

V gene TRBV28 combines with J gene TRBJ2-3; D uncertain. CDR1 is MDHEN, CDR2 SYDVKM, per germline. The CDR3 runs 12 residues. The V gene lost 4 bases and the J gene lost 2 bases, with 4 bases spanning the gap. The CDR3 bases are TGTGCCAGCAGTTCGTACACAGATACGCAGTATTTT. Amino acids: CASSSYTDTQYF.

The V call is TRBV5-6, the J call TRBJ2-5, with D perhaps matching TRBD1 (5 bases). In germline, CDR1 is SGHDT, CDR2 YYEEEE. The CDR3 is 17 amino acids. Trimming cost V 0 bases and J 4 bases, with 19 bases left between them. CDR3 sequence reads: CASSLAARENLGETQYF. The CDR3 region has the DNA TGTGCCAGCAGCTTGGCCGCCAGGGAAAATTTGGGAGAGACCCAGTACTTC.

The rearrangement uses TRBV19 and TRBJ1-2; TRBD1 is a possible D gene (6 bases). Germline-derived CDR1 and CDR2 are LNHDA and SQIVND (reference sequence). V lost 1 base, J lost 6 bases, and 15 bases lay in between. CDR3 size: 15 residues. The CDR3 bases are TGTGCCAGTAGTATAGTGCAGGGGTCTCTGAATGGCTACACCTTC. Its translation: CASSIVQGSLNGYTF. The whole variable domain, filled in from reference TRBV19 and TRBJ1-2, reads DGGITQSPKYLFRKEGQNVTLSCEQNLNHDAMYWYRQDPGQGLRLIYYSQIVNDFQKGDIAEGYSVSREKKESFPLTVTSAQKNPTAFYLCASSIVQGSLNGYTFGSGTRLTVV.

The J gene is TRBJ1-3, the V gene TRBV7-3, with 8 bases that match TRBD1. Germline V CDR1 and CDR2: SGHTA, FQGTGA. The CDR3 consists of 14 residues. V was pared by 3 bases and J by 2 bases, with 0 bases of the junction left unmatched. The chain's CDR3 is CASSLTGAGNTIYF. The CDR3 DNA reads as TGTGCCAGCAGCTTGACAGGGGCTGGAAACACCATATATTTT.

The genes are TRBV5-8 and TRBJ2-4, with 7 bases fitting TRBD1. Germline lookup yields CDR1 SGHTS and CDR2 YDEGEE. J was trimmed by 8 bases and V by 2 bases; bases with no gene match: 7. The CDR3 length is 14 residues. Written as DNA, the CDR3 is TGTGCCAGCAGCTTTGGCACAGGGGTGGACATTCAGTACTTC. Translated, it gives CASSFGTGVDIQYF. The full variable domain, with the rest looked up from reference TRBV5-8 and TRBJ2-4, is EAGVTQSPTHLIKTRGQQATLRCSPISGHTSVYWYQQALGLGLQFLLWYDEGEERNRGNFPPRFSGRQFPNYSSELNVNALELEDSALYLCASSFGTGVDIQYFGAGTRLSVL.

This chain joins TRBV6-5 and TRBJ1-1; a possible D gene is TRBD1 (6 bases). CDR3 size: 14 residues. CDR1 and CDR2 (germline): MNHEY, SVGAGI. V lost 7 bases, J lost 4 bases, and 16 bases lay in between. CDR3 in DNA: TGTGCCAGCAATCCTAGGGGGTATGGCACTGAAGCTTTCTTT. Translating gives CASNPRGYGTEAFF.

Comments on this clone: The junction and the germline gene differ at one end; a read error may be behind it. The chain has TRBV7-9 and TRBJ2-5; D gene uncertain. The CDR3 length is 17 residues. Looked up from germline, CDR1 is SEHNR and CDR2 is FQNEAQ (reference sequence). The CDR3 sequence is CSSSPPVLERIQETQYF. CDR3 nucleotides: TGTTCCAGCAGCCCGCCAGTCTTAGAGCGTATCCAAGAGACCCAGTACTTC.

V and J are TRBV7-9 and TRBJ1-4; D remains unclear. Trimming took off 7 bases at V and 8 bases at J, with 20 bases between the two ends. The CDR3 totals 15 residues. The V gene's germline CDR1 is SEHNR and CDR2 FQNEAQ (reference sequence). The CDR3 sequence is CASTRGGGRGEKLFF. The CDR3 region has the DNA TGTGCCAGCACCCGCGGAGGAGGGAGAGGCGAAAAACTGTTTTTT. Using reference TRBV7-9 and TRBJ1-4 for the parts outside the CDR3, the full variable domain is DTGVSQNPRHKITKRGQNVTFRCDPISEHNRLYWYRQTLGQGPEFLTYFQNEAQLEKSRLLSDRFSAERPKGSFSTLEIQRTEQGDSAMYLCASTRGGGRGEKLFFGSGTQLSVL.

This clone was picked up one time. The chain links TRBV7-2 to TRBJ2-3; D is unclear. Germline values: CDR1 SGHTA, CDR2 FQGNSA. The V end lost 4 bases, the J end lost 0 bases, and 8 bases lay between the germline ends. The CDR3 runs 14 residues. In DNA, the CDR3 is TGTGCCAGCAGCTCCTACCTCAGCACAGATACGCAGTATTTT. This sequence encodes CASSSYLSTDTQYF. The full variable domain, its missing parts supplied by reference TRBV7-2 and TRBJ2-3, is GAGVSQSPSNKVTEKGKDVELRCDPISGHTALYWYRQSLGQGLEFLIYFQGNSAPDKSGLPSDRFSAERTGGSVSTLTIQRTQQEDSAVYLCASSSYLSTDTQYFGPGTRLTVL.

The rearrangement uses TRBV4-3 and TRBJ2-2; perhaps TRBD2 as D (5 bases). The length of the CDR3 is 17 residues. Germline CDR1 is LGHNA and CDR2 is YSLEER. V dropped 0 bases and J dropped 1 base, with 12 bases sitting between them. The CDR3 DNA reads as TGCGCCAGCAGCCAAGATCGGAGACTACAGAACACCGGGGAGCTGTTTTTT. Translated: CASSQDRRLQNTGELFF.